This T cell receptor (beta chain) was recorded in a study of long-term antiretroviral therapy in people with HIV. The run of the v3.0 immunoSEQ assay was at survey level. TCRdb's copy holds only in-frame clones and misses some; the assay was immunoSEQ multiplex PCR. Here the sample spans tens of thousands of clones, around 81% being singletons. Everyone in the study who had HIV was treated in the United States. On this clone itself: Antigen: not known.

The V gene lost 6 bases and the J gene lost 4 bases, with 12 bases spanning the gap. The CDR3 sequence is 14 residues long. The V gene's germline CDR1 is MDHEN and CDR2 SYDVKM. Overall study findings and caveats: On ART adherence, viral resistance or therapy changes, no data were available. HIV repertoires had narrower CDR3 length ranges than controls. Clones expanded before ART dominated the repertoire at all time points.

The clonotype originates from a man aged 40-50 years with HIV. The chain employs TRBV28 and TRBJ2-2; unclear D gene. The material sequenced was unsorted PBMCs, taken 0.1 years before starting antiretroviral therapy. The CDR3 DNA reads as TGTGCCAGCAGGGCAGGCGCGAGCACCGGGGAGCTGTTTTTT. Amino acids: CASRAGASTGELFF.